This T cell receptor beta chain stems from a study of shared clonotypes between healthy human individuals. On this clone itself: What it recognizes is unknown.

V was shortened by 4 bases and J by 3 bases, with 5 bases between the two germline ends. The CDR3 is 12 residues long. In germline, CDR1 is SEHNR, CDR2 FQNEAQ (reference sequence). Selected positively for CCR7 and CD45RO-negative, naive CD8 cells excluded terminally differentiated effector memory CD45RA+ cells. Regarding the study as a whole: It was the non-shared clonotypes that had lower generation probabilities than clonotypes shared by all four donors. Among donors, the sharing of clonotypes was expected to be influenced by sequencing depth.

Sequencing used immunoSEQ multiplex PCR; TCRdb keeps in-frame clones, though not all of them. Of about 2.1 million clones in the sample, about 94% were seen once. V is TRBV7-9 and J is TRBJ2-3; D remains unclear. This receptor was obtained from a man aged 18 to 29 in good health. Some clones in this sample may be carry-over from other donors' samples. The sample consisted of naive CD8+ T cells from PBMCs. CDR3 residues: CASSSQTDTQYF. CDR3 coding DNA: TGTGCCAGCAGCTCTCAAACAGATACGCAGTATTTT.